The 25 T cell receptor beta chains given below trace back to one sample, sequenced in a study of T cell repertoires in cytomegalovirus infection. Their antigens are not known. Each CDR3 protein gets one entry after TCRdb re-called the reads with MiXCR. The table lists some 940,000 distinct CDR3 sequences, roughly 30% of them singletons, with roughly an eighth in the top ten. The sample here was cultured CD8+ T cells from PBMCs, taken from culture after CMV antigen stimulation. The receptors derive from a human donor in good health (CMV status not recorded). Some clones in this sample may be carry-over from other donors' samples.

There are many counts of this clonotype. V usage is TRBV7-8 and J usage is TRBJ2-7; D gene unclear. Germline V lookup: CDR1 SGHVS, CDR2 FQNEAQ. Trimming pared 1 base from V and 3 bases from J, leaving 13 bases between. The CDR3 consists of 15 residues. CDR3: CASSLDRPVIYEQYF. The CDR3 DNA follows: TGTGCCAGCAGCTTAGACCGACCGGTAATCTACGAGCAGTACTTC.

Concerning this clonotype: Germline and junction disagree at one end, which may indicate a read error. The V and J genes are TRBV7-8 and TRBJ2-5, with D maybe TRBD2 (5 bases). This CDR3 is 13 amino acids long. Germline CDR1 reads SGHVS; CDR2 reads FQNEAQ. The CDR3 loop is CASSEGSSPGPNF. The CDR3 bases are TGTGCCAGCAGCGAGGGTAGTTCACCCGGACCGAACTTC.

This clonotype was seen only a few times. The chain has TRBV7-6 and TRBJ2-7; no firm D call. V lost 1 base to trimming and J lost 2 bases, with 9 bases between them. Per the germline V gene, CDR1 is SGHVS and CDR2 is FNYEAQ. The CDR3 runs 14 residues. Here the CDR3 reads CASSLGTDTYEQYV. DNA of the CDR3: TGTGCCAGCAGCTTAGGAACAGATACCTACGAGCAGTACGTC.

The CDR3 bases are TGCGCCAGCAGTTGGCAGGGAGGAGAGAACACTGAAGCTTTCTTT. Translating gives CASSWQGGENTEAFF. V and J are TRBV5-1 and TRBJ1-1; D may be TRBD1 (5 bases). The CDR3 contains 15 residues. Trimming took 5 bases from V and 1 from J, leaving 15 bases between them. Germline CDR1 SGHRS, CDR2 YFSETQ.

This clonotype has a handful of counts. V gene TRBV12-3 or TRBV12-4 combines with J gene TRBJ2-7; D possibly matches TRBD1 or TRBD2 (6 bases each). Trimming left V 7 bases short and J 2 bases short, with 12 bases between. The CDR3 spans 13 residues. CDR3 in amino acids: CASTLGGPYEQYF. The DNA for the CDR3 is TGTGCCAGCACCCTGGGGGGCCCCTACGAGCAGTACTTC.

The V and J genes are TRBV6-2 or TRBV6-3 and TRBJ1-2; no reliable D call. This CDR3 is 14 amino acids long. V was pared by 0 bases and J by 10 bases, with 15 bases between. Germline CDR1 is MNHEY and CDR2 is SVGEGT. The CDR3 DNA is TGTGCCAGCAGTTACTCGGAGAGTGGAAGGGACTACACCTTC. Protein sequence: CASSYSESGRDYTF.

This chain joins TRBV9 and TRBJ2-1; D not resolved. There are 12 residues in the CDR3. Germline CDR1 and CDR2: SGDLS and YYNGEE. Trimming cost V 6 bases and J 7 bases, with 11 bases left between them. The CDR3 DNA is TGTGCCAGCAACGGCGGAGTTAATGAGCAGTTCTTC. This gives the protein CASNGGVNEQFF.

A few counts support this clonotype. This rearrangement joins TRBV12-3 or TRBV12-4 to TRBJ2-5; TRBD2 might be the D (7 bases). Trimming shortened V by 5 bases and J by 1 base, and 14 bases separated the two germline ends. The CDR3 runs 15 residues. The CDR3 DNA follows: TGTGCCAGCAGTCATAGCCGGGGGGCCCAAGAGACCCAGTACTTC. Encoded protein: CASSHSRGAQETQYF.

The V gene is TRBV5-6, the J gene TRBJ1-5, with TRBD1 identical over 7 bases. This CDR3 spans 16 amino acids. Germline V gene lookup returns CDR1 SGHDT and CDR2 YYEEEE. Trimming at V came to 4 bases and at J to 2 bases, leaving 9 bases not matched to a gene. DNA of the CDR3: TGTGCCAGCAGCCCAACGACAGGGCGAGGCAATCAGCCCCAGCATTTT. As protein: CASSPTTGRGNQPQHF.

The CDR3 is CATSRDRAAYEQYV. The CDR3 coding sequence is TGTGCCACCAGCAGAGACAGGGCGGCCTACGAGCAGTACGTC. V gene TRBV15 combines with J gene TRBJ2-7; TRBD1 is a possible D gene (5 bases). Germline V gene lookup returns CDR1 LNHNV and CDR2 YYDKDF (reference sequence). V shed 0 bases and J shed 2 bases, with 8 bases lying between them. CDR3 length: 14 residues.

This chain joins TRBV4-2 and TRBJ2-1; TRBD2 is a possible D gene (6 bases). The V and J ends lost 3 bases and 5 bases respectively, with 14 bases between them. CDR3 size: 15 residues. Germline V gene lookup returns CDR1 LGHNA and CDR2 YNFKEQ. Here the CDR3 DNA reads TGTGCCAGCAGCCAGGACCGGGGGAGACACAATGAGCAGTTCTTC. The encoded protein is CASSQDRGRHNEQFF.

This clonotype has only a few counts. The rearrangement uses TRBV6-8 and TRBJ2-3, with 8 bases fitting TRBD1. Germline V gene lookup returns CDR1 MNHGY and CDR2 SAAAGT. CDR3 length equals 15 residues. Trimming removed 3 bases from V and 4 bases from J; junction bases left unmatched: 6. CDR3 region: CASSYGQGLPDTQYF. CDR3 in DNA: TGTGCCAGCAGTTATGGACAGGGCCTTCCAGATACGCAGTATTTT.

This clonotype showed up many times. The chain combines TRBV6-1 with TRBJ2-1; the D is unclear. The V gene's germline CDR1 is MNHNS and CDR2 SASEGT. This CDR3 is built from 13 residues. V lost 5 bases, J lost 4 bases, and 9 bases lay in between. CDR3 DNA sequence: TGTGCCAGCAGTTTCCACCGATACAATGAGCAGTTCTTC. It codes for CASSFHRYNEQFF.

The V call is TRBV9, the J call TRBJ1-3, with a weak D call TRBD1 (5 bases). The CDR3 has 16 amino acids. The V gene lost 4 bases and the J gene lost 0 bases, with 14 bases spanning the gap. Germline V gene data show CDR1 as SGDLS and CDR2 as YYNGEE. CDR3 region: CASSPEGRYSGNTIYF. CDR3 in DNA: TGTGCCAGCAGCCCTGAGGGACGGTACTCTGGAAACACCATATATTTT.

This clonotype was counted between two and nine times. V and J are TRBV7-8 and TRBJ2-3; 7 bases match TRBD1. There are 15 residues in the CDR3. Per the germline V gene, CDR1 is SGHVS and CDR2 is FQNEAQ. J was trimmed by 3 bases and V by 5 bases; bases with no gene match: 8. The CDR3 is CASSTRQGFTDTQYF. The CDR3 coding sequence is TGTGCCAGCAGCACCCGACAGGGATTTACAGATACGCAGTATTTT.

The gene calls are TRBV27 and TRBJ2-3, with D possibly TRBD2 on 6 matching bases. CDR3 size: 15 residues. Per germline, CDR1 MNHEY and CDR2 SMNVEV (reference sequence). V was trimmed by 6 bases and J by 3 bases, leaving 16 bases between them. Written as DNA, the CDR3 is TGTGCCAGCAGCCGACTAGGAGAAGGTACAGATACGCAGTATTTT. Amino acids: CASSRLGEGTDTQYF.

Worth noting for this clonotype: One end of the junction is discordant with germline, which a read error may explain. CDR3 sequence reads: CTSSQPRASNGHEQYF. The DNA of the CDR3 is TGTACCAGCAGCCAACCAAGGGCCTCAAACGGCCACGAGCAGTACTTC. This chain joins TRBV3-1 and TRBJ2-7; no reliable D call. The CDR3 extends over 16 amino acids. CDR1 and CDR2 (germline): LGHDT, YNNKEL (reference sequence).

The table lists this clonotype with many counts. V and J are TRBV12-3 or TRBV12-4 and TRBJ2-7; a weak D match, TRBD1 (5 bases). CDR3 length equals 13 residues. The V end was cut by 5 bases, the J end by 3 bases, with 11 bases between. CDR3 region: CASSPTTVYEQYV. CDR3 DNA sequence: TGTGCCAGCAGTCCGACGACAGTCTACGAGCAGTACGTC.

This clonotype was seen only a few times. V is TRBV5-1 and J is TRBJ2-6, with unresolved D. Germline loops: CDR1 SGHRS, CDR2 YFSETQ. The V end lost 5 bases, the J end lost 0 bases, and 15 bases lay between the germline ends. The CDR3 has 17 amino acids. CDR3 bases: TGCGCCAGCAGGTTAACGGGTTCGGGCTCTGGGGCCAACGTCCTGACTTTC. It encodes CASRLTGSGSGANVLTF.

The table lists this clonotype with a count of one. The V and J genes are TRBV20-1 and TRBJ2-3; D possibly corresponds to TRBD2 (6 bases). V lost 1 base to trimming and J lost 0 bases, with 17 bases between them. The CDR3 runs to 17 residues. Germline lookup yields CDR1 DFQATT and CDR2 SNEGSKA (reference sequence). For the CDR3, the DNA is TGCAGTGCTAGAGTTACGGACGGGAGTGCTAGCACAGATACGCAGTATTTT. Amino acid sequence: CSARVTDGSASTDTQYF.

CDR3 nucleotide sequence: TGTGCCAGCAGCTTAGGAGGGGATGTTTATGGCTACACCTTC. It yields the protein CASSLGGDVYGYTF. The chain employs TRBV11-2 and TRBJ1-2, with D possibly TRBD1 on 5 matching bases. Germline V gene data show CDR1 as SGHAT and CDR2 as FQNNGV. Trimming removed 1 base from V and 5 bases from J, with 11 bases in between. The CDR3 length is 14 residues.

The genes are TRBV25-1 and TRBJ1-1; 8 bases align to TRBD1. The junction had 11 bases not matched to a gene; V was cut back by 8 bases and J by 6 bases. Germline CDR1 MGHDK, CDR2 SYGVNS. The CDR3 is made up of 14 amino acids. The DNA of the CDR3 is TGTGCCAGCTTCTACTACAGGGGGAGGTCTGAAGCTTTCTTT. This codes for CASFYYRGRSEAFF.

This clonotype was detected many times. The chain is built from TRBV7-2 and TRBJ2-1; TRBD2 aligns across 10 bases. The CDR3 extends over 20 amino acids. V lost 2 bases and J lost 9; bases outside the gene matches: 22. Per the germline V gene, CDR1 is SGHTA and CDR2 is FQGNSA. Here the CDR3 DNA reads TGTGCCAGCAGCTTAATAAGGGCATCCTTAAGCGGGGGGGCAGCGGGTGAGCAGTTCTTC. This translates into CASSLIRASLSGGAAGEQFF.

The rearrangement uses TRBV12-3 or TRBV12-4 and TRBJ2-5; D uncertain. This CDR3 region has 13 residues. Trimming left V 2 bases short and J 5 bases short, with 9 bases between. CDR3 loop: CASSLLWPETQYF. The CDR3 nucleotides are TGTGCCAGCAGTTTACTCTGGCCCGAGACCCAGTACTTC.

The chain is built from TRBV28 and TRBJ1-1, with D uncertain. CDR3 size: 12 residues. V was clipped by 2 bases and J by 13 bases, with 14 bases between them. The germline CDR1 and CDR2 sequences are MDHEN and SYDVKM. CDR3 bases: TGTGCCAGCAGTTTACGTCCGCGTCCGGATTTCTTT. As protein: CASSLRPRPDFF.